The 8 T cell receptor beta chains reported below all come from one sample, sequenced in a study of blood T cell repertoires in COVID-19. Using immunoSEQ multiplex PCR, the repertoire was profiled, and TCRdb retains in-frame clones only, with some absent. Here the sample spans 100,000 to 150,000 clones, around 81% being singletons. Sequenced material: peripheral blood. The receptor set was obtained from a man between 25 and 39 years old with COVID-19, enrolled during active disease.

The chain links TRBV11-2 to TRBJ1-1; D uncertain. This CDR3 has 16 residues. Germline lookup yields CDR1 SGHAT and CDR2 FQNNGV. V shed 3 bases and J shed 5 bases, with 19 bases lying between them. The CDR3 nucleotides are TGTGCCAGCAGCTTGATTACGACCCCTGGGAGGACTGAAGCTTTCTTT. Protein product: CASSLITTPGRTEAFF.

This sequence joins TRBV7-9 and TRBJ2-3; the D is unclear. This CDR3 has 13 amino acids. Germline-derived CDR1 and CDR2 are SEHNR and FQNEAQ (reference sequence). V lost 6 bases to trimming and J lost 0 bases, with 7 bases between them. The chain's CDR3 is CASRPRSTDTQYF. CDR3 nucleotides: TGTGCCAGCAGACCTAGGAGCACAGATACGCAGTATTTT.

The chain combines TRBV9 with TRBJ1-4, with TRBD1 identical over 10 bases. V lost 1 base and J lost 6; bases outside the gene matches: 6. Germline lookup yields CDR1 SGDLS and CDR2 YYNGEE. The CDR3 is made up of 16 amino acids. DNA of the CDR3: TGTGCCAGCAGCGTAAGCCTTGGGACAGGGGATGAAAAACTGTTTTTT. Translating gives CASSVSLGTGDEKLFF.

This rearrangement joins TRBV27 to TRBJ2-1; D perhaps matches TRBD2 (5 bases). Trimming pared 6 bases from V and 0 bases from J, leaving 15 bases between. Germline CDR1 is MNHEY and CDR2 is SMNVEV (reference sequence). The CDR3 has 16 residues. CDR3 coding DNA: TGTGCCAGCAGACCCGGAGCGGAAAGCTCCTACAATGAGCAGTTCTTC. This translates into CASRPGAESSYNEQFF.

Remarks on this clone: Other DNA sequences within the sample encode an identical CDR3. J is TRBJ1-2 and V is TRBV30; TRBD1 matches 9 bases. V lost 1 base and J lost 5; bases outside the gene matches: 2. This CDR3 has 13 residues. The germline gives CDR1 GTSNPN, CDR2 SVGIG (reference sequence). The CDR3 is CAWSAGTGYGYTF. The CDR3 DNA reads TGTGCCTGGAGTGCCGGGACAGGGTATGGCTACACCTTC.

The chain has TRBV7-2 and TRBJ1-1; tentative D call: TRBD1 (6 bases). The ends were cut back, 6 bases at V and 6 bases at J, with 14 bases in the middle. Germline assignment: CDR1 SGHTA and CDR2 FQGNSA. The CDR3 is 13 residues long. Written as DNA, the CDR3 is TGTGCCAGCAGGGACAGTGGAGGCTCTGAAGCTTTCTTT. Encoded protein: CASRDSGGSEAFF.

The gene calls are TRBV4-1 and TRBJ1-1, with TRBD1 as a possible D gene (6 bases). Between the trimmed V and J ends, which lost 3 bases and 0 bases, there was a span of 17 bases. CDR1 MGHRA and CDR2 YSYEKL come from the germline V gene. The CDR3 runs 17 residues. The CDR3 DNA sequence: TGCGCCAGCAGCCACCGACCTATGACAGGAATGAACACTGAAGCTTTCTTT. Translation gives CASSHRPMTGMNTEAFF.

V gene TRBV7-2 combines with J gene TRBJ2-1, with 9 bases that match TRBD1. Germline CDR1 is SGHTA and CDR2 is FQGNSA. V shed 6 bases, J shed 7 bases, and the junction held 10 bases outside the gene matches. The CDR3 extends over 15 amino acids. CDR3 in DNA: TGTGCCAGCAGTTCCACAGGGGGCGCCTGGAATGAGCAGTTCTTC. It codes for CASSSTGGAWNEQFF. The whole variable domain, filled in from reference TRBV7-2 and TRBJ2-1, reads GAGVSQSPSNKVTEKGKDVELRCDPISGHTALYWYRQSLGQGLEFLIYFQGNSAPDKSGLPSDRFSAERTGGSVSTLTIQRTQQEDSAVYLCASSSTGGAWNEQFFGPGTRLTVL.